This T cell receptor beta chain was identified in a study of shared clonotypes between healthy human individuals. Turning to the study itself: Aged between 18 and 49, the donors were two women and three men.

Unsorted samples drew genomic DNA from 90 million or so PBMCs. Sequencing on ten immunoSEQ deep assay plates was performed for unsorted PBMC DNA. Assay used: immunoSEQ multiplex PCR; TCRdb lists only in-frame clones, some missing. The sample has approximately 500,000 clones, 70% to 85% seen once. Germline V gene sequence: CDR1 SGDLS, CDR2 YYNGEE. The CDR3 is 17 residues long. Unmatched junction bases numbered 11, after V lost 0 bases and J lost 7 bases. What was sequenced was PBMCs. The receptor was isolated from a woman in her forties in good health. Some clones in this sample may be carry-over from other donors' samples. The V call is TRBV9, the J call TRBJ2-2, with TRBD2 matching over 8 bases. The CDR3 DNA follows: TGTGCCAGCAGCGTAGCTAGCGGGCCCGGAGGTGGCGGGGAGCTGTTTTTT. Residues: CASSVASGPGGGGELFF.